This is a list of T cell receptor beta chains from one sample in a study of shared clonotypes between healthy human individuals. Some clones are missing from TCRdb's copy, which holds only in-frame ones; the method was immunoSEQ multiplex PCR. The sample contains about 1,500,000 clones, roughly 96% of which appear only once. Material: naive CD4+ T cells sorted from blood. The receptors were sampled from a man aged 25 to 40 in good health. Both conserved end residues are part of each CDR3. Each record gives: V gene, clone size, J gene, D gene, CDR3 DNA, CDR3 protein. A D gene is named only where the DNA matches it firmly. Clone size is shown for a subset of rows, as once, few, many or a class of expanded clone.

V gene: TRBV20-1; clone size: once; J gene: TRBJ2-5; D gene: -; CDR3 DNA: TGCAGTGCCCGCACCAAAGGGACCCAGTACTTC; CDR3 protein: CSARTKGTQYF
V gene: TRBV10-2; clone size: -; J gene: TRBJ2-4; D gene: -; CDR3 DNA: TGCGCCAGCAGTGACTCGGGAACCAAAAACATTCAGTACTTC; CDR3 protein: CASSDSGTKNIQYF
V gene: TRBV9; clone size: -; J gene: TRBJ2-1; D gene: -; CDR3 DNA: TGTGCCAGCAGCGTAGGATCCGGCAGCCACAATGAGCAGTTCTTC; CDR3 protein: CASSVGSGSHNEQFF
V gene: TRBV19; clone size: -; J gene: TRBJ2-5; D gene: -; CDR3 DNA: TGTGCCAGTAGGGGTTTAGACCAAGAGACCCAGTACTTC; CDR3 protein: CASRGLDQETQYF
V gene: TRBV4-1; clone size: -; J gene: TRBJ1-5; D gene: TRBD1; CDR3 DNA: TGCGCCAGCAGCCAAGGCTGGGACAGGGATCAGCCCCAGCATTTT; CDR3 protein: CASSQGWDRDQPQHF
V gene: TRBV5-4; clone size: -; J gene: TRBJ2-7; D gene: TRBD1; CDR3 DNA: TGTGCCAGCAGCAAGGAGACAGGGTCCTACGAGCAGTACTTC; CDR3 protein: CASSKETGSYEQYF
V gene: TRBV29-1; clone size: once; J gene: TRBJ2-2; D gene: -; CDR3 DNA: TGCAGCGTTGAGTCTAGATCCACGAACACCGGGGAGCTGTTTTTT; CDR3 protein: CSVESRSTNTGELFF
V gene: TRBV28; clone size: once; J gene: TRBJ2-1; D gene: TRBD2; CDR3 DNA: TGTGCCAGCAGTTTACTTTCGCGGGAGCTCGGCAATGAGCAGTTCTTC; CDR3 protein: CASSLLSRELGNEQFF
V gene: TRBV7-9; clone size: -; J gene: TRBJ1-5; D gene: -; CDR3 DNA: TGTGCCAGCAGCTTATCGGCGGATCAGCCCCAGCATTTT; CDR3 protein: CASSLSADQPQHF
V gene: TRBV5-4; clone size: -; J gene: TRBJ2-3; D gene: -; CDR3 DNA: TGTGCCAGCAGCCCCGGTGGTACAGATACGCAGTATTTT; CDR3 protein: CASSPGGTDTQYF
V gene: TRBV5-4; clone size: -; J gene: TRBJ2-5; D gene: TRBD1; CDR3 DNA: TGTGCCAGCAGCCCGGGACAGCGTTTGGGGGAGACCCAGTACTTC; CDR3 protein: CASSPGQRLGETQYF
V gene: TRBV5-1; clone size: -; J gene: TRBJ2-2; D gene: TRBD1; CDR3 DNA: TGCGCCAGCAGCTTGTGGACAGGGGACGTGTCCGGGGAGCTGTTTTTT; CDR3 protein: CASSLWTGDVSGELFF
V gene: TRBV5-6; clone size: -; J gene: TRBJ2-3; D gene: -; CDR3 DNA: TGTGCCAGCAGCTTGGTTGCAGATACGCAGTATTTT; CDR3 protein: CASSLVADTQYF
V gene: TRBV5-1; clone size: few; J gene: TRBJ1-2; D gene: TRBD1; CDR3 DNA: TGCGCCAGCAGCCCCGGACAGGGGGGCTATGGCTACACCTTC; CDR3 protein: CASSPGQGGYGYTF
V gene: TRBV2; clone size: -; J gene: TRBJ1-1; D gene: -; CDR3 DNA: TGTGCCAGCAGTGAAGGAGGGGAGCAGGGCTTT; CDR3 protein: CASSEGGEQGF
V gene: TRBV7-8; clone size: -; J gene: TRBJ2-4; D gene: -; CDR3 DNA: TGTGCCAGCAGTCCGGGGCAGGGTAGGAACATTCAGTACTTC; CDR3 protein: CASSPGQGRNIQYF
V gene: TRBV11-1; clone size: -; J gene: TRBJ1-2; D gene: -; CDR3 DNA: TGTGCCAGCAGCTTAGCCGCAACTAACTATGGCTACACCTTC; CDR3 protein: CASSLAATNYGYTF
V gene: TRBV12-5; clone size: -; J gene: TRBJ2-1; D gene: -; CDR3 DNA: TGTGCTAGTGGACGATCGGGGAGGAATGAGCAGTTCTTC; CDR3 protein: CASGRSGRNEQFF
V gene: TRBV6-1; clone size: -; J gene: TRBJ2-3; D gene: -; CDR3 DNA: TGTGCCAGCAGTGACATGAACACAGATACGCAGTATTTT; CDR3 protein: CASSDMNTDTQYF
V gene: TRBV5-5; clone size: -; J gene: TRBJ2-7; D gene: -; CDR3 DNA: TGTGCCAGCAGCAGAGCCACCTACGAGCAGTACTTC; CDR3 protein: CASSRATYEQYF
V gene: TRBV6-1; clone size: -; J gene: TRBJ1-3; D gene: -; CDR3 DNA: TGTGCCAGCAGTGAATGGGGTGGAAACACCATATATTTT; CDR3 protein: CASSEWGGNTIYF
V gene: TRBV19; clone size: -; J gene: TRBJ2-1; D gene: -; CDR3 DNA: TGTGCCAGTAGTCGAGCGGGACAAAAAGGTCTGAGCTCCTACAATGAGCAGTTCTTC; CDR3 protein: CASSRAGQKGLSSYNEQFF
V gene: TRBV14; clone size: -; J gene: TRBJ2-7; D gene: -; CDR3 DNA: TGTGCCAGCAGCCACTACATAGGCTACGAGCAGTACTTC; CDR3 protein: CASSHYIGYEQYF
V gene: TRBV18; clone size: once; J gene: TRBJ2-7; D gene: -; CDR3 DNA: TGTGCCAGCTCACCAACCCGGAATGGTCACGAGCAGTACTTC; CDR3 protein: CASSPTRNGHEQYF
V gene: TRBV5-1; clone size: -; J gene: TRBJ1-3; D gene: TRBD1; CDR3 DNA: TGCGCCAGCAGCCTGGGACAGGCTGGAAACACCATATATTTT; CDR3 protein: CASSLGQAGNTIYF
V gene: TRBV9; clone size: -; J gene: TRBJ1-3; D gene: -; CDR3 DNA: TGTGCCAGCAGCGTAGGCTCGTCTGGAAACACCATATATTTT; CDR3 protein: CASSVGSSGNTIYF
V gene: TRBV29-1; clone size: -; J gene: TRBJ2-1; D gene: -; CDR3 DNA: TGCAGCGTTGGATTAGTGAGTCAGAATGAGCAGTTCTTC; CDR3 protein: CSVGLVSQNEQFF
V gene: TRBV7-9; clone size: once; J gene: TRBJ2-1; D gene: TRBD1; CDR3 DNA: TGTGCCAGCAGTCAAGACAGGGGGGGCTACAATGAGCAGTTCTTC; CDR3 protein: CASSQDRGGYNEQFF
V gene: TRBV28; clone size: -; J gene: TRBJ2-2; D gene: -; CDR3 DNA: TGTGCCAGCAGTTCCTCCTATAGGGAGCTGTTTTTT; CDR3 protein: CASSSSYRELFF
V gene: TRBV7-2; clone size: -; J gene: TRBJ2-7; D gene: -; CDR3 DNA: TGTGCCAGCAGCACCCCCGACATTCAATCCCTCTACGAGCAGTACTTC; CDR3 protein: CASSTPDIQSLYEQYF
V gene: TRBV12-5; clone size: -; J gene: TRBJ2-1; D gene: TRBD2; CDR3 DNA: TGTGCTAGTGGTTTGGTTCTAGCGGGAGTCAATGAGCAGTTCTTC; CDR3 protein: CASGLVLAGVNEQFF
V gene: TRBV5-6; clone size: -; J gene: TRBJ1-4; D gene: -; CDR3 DNA: TGTGCCAGCAGCTTGGTGCGGGAAGAACTGTTTTTT; CDR3 protein: CASSLVREELFF
V gene: TRBV29-1; clone size: -; J gene: TRBJ2-3; D gene: TRBD2; CDR3 DNA: TGCAGCTTAAAAGGGACTAGCGGAGGAAGCACAGATACGCAGTATTTT; CDR3 protein: CSLKGTSGGSTDTQYF
V gene: TRBV4-3; clone size: -; J gene: TRBJ2-3; D gene: -; CDR3 DNA: TGCGCCAGCAGCCAAGGTGCGGGGGCGCCGAGCGCAGATACGCAGTATTTT; CDR3 protein: CASSQGAGAPSADTQYF
V gene: TRBV20-1; clone size: -; J gene: TRBJ2-3; D gene: -; CDR3 DNA: TGCAGTGCTAGGGACTCGTATACGCAGTATTTT; CDR3 protein: CSARDSYTQYF
V gene: TRBV5-1; clone size: once; J gene: TRBJ2-1; D gene: -; CDR3 DNA: TGCGCCAGCAGCACAATTGGGGGAGGGGGGGATGAGCAGTTCTTC; CDR3 protein: CASSTIGGGGDEQFF
V gene: TRBV30; clone size: -; J gene: TRBJ1-2; D gene: -; CDR3 DNA: TGTGCCTGGAGTGAATGCTCGTTCCAGGGCCCGTATGGCTACACCTTC; CDR3 protein: CAWSECSFQGPYGYTF
V gene: TRBV6-5; clone size: -; J gene: TRBJ2-7; D gene: -; CDR3 DNA: TGTGCCAGCAGTTACGGTATCATGGCCCACAACGAGCAGTACTTC; CDR3 protein: CASSYGIMAHNEQYF
V gene: TRBV29-1; clone size: -; J gene: TRBJ2-5; D gene: -; CDR3 DNA: TGCAGCGTCGAAGGACAGACCCAAGAGACCCAGTACTTC; CDR3 protein: CSVEGQTQETQYF
V gene: TRBV29-1; clone size: -; J gene: TRBJ2-5; D gene: -; CDR3 DNA: TGCAGCGTAAGGACAGACAAAGAGACCCAGTACTTC; CDR3 protein: CSVRTDKETQYF
V gene: TRBV28; clone size: -; J gene: TRBJ2-2; D gene: -; CDR3 DNA: TGTGCCAGCAGTTTCGCTAGTCCCGGGGAGCTGTTTTTT; CDR3 protein: CASSFASPGELFF
V gene: TRBV6-1; clone size: -; J gene: TRBJ2-1; D gene: TRBD1; CDR3 DNA: TGTGCCAGCAGTAAAGTACTAGGACAGGGGGCTCGGAATGAGCAGTTCTTC; CDR3 protein: CASSKVLGQGARNEQFF
V gene: TRBV10-3; clone size: -; J gene: TRBJ2-7; D gene: -; CDR3 DNA: TGTGCCAGCTCGGCGTGGGGGGACTACGAGCAGTACTTC; CDR3 protein: CASSAWGDYEQYF
V gene: TRBV28; clone size: -; J gene: TRBJ1-5; D gene: -; CDR3 DNA: TGTGCCAGCAGTTTACCCCATCAGCCCCAGCATTTT; CDR3 protein: CASSLPHQPQHF
V gene: TRBV19; clone size: -; J gene: TRBJ1-2; D gene: -; CDR3 DNA: TGTGCCAGTAGCCCCGGGGGGCGCAGAACGAGTTCGGCCTATGGCTACACCTTC; CDR3 protein: CASSPGGRRTSSAYGYTF
V gene: TRBV5-1; clone size: -; J gene: TRBJ1-2; D gene: TRBD1; CDR3 DNA: TGCGCCAGCAGCTTGAGACAGGGGAGGATTGGCTACACCTTC; CDR3 protein: CASSLRQGRIGYTF
V gene: TRBV18; clone size: -; J gene: TRBJ1-1; D gene: TRBD1; CDR3 DNA: TGTGCCAGCTCACCACCGACAGGGTTGGCTTTCTTT; CDR3 protein: CASSPPTGLAFF
V gene: TRBV11-1; clone size: -; J gene: TRBJ2-2; D gene: -; CDR3 DNA: TGTGCCAGCAGCTTAGAGGCCTCGAACACCGGGGAGCTGTTTTTT; CDR3 protein: CASSLEASNTGELFF
V gene: TRBV11-2; clone size: -; J gene: TRBJ2-7; D gene: -; CDR3 DNA: TGTGCCAGCAGCAACAGATCAGTGGTTGGCGAGCAGTACTTC; CDR3 protein: CASSNRSVVGEQYF